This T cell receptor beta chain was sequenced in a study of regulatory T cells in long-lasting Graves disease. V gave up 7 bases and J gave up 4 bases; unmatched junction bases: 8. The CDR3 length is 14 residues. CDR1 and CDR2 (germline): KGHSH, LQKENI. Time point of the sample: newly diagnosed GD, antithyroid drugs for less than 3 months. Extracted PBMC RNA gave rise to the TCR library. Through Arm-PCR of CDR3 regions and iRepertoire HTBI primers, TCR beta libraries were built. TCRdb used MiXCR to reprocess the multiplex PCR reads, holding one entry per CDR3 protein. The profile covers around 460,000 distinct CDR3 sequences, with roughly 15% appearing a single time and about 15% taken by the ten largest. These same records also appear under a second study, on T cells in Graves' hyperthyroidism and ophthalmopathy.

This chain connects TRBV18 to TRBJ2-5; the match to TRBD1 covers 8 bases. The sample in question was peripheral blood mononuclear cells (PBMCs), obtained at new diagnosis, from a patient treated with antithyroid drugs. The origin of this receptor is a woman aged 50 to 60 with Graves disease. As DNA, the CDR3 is TGTGCCAGCTTATCGACAGGGGTGGGAGAGACCCAGTACTTC. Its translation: CASLSTGVGETQYF.